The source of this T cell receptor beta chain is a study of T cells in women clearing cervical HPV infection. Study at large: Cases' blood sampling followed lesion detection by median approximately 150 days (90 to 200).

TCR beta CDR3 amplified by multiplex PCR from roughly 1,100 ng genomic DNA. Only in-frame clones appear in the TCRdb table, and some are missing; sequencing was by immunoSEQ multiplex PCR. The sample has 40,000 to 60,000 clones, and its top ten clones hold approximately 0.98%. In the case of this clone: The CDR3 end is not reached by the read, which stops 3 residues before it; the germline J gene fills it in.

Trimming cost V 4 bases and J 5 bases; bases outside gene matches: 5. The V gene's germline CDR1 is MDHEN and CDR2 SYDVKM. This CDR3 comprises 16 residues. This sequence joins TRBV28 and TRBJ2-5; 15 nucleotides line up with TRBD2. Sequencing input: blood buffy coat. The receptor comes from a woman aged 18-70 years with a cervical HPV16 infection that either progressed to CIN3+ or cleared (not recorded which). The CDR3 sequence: CASSSLGTSGGETQYF. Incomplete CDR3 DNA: TGTGCCAGCAGTTCCCTCGGGACTAGCGGGGGGGAGACC.